This TCR beta chain appears in the sequencing data of a study of cytomegalovirus exposure and HLA in healthy donors. For the study at large: About 200 million T cells yielded over 90 million unique TCR beta sequences in earlier analysis.

This clone was observed many times. The antigen is unknown. Each of the donors was a healthy bone marrow donor. Germline-derived CDR1 and CDR2 are MGHRA and YSYEKL. The CDR3 loop spans 13 amino acids. Deletions cut 5 bases from V and 5 bases from J, with 9 bases between. The study, taken as a whole, reports: The authors enumerated over 150 TCR beta chains as linked to cytomegalovirus.

Both 60 Vbeta primers and 13 Jbeta primers went into the PCR. Data came from immunoSEQ multiplex PCR; TCRdb stores just in-frame clones and leaves some out. Of about 140,000 clones listed, about four fifths are singletons. The TCR originated in a man between 35 and 55 years old in good health and CMV-seronegative. The sample taken for sequencing was PBMCs. The rearrangement uses TRBV4-1 and TRBJ1-4; D perhaps matches TRBD1 (5 bases). The CDR3: CASSTTENEKLFF. CDR3 nucleotide sequence: TGCGCCAGCAGCACGACAGAGAATGAAAAACTGTTTTTT.